This is a list of T cell receptor beta chains from one sample in a study of blood T cells in healthy people across ages. TCRdb processed the 5' RACE reads anew with MiXCR; each CDR3 protein has one entry. The repertoire holds about 680,000 distinct CDR3 sequences, 45% to 50% seen once, with under 35% in the top ten. The sample comprised blood. The origin of the receptors is an older woman in good health. Each CDR3 is given without its conserved first and last residue. A D gene is named only where the DNA matches it firmly.

>TRBD2|TRBV6-5|TRBJ2-7
ASSPGRDYEQY
>.|TRBV9|TRBJ2-5
ASSPGPVETQY
>.|TRBV20-1|TRBJ1-1
SASRAGDLTEAF
>.|TRBV15|TRBJ2-7
ATSSPPYEQY
>.|TRBV5-1|TRBJ2-5
ASSAGPQETQY
>.|TRBV2|TRBJ2-1
ASRWGTYGRGNNEQF
>.|TRBV15|TRBJ2-7
ATSRDVTEGPYEQY
>TRBD1|TRBV20-1|TRBJ2-7
SATGAGGYAYEQY
>.|TRBV7-2|TRBJ1-2
ASSIRRDNLRGYT
>TRBD2|TRBV28|TRBJ2-5
ASSVRGAGKETQY
>.|TRBV6-6|TRBJ1-2
ASKRQTGGYT
>.|TRBV28|TRBJ1-1
ASSPTGRDHEAF
>TRBD1|TRBV6-1|TRBJ2-3
ASKLRDRIPDTQY
>TRBD1|TRBV11-2|TRBJ2-2
ASSLDRWTGPNTGELF
>TRBD1|TRBV20-1|TRBJ1-2
SARDSRTGRVSGYT
>TRBD1|TRBV5-5|TRBJ1-2
ASSYKPGQGAAGYGYT
>.|TRBV27|TRBJ2-1
ASSLWPTNEQF
>TRBD2|TRBV20-1|TRBJ2-5
SARTSGKETQY
>.|TRBV7-2|TRBJ1-5
ASSSNSNQPQH
>TRBD1|TRBV20-1|TRBJ2-7
SARGRDRASYEQY
>TRBD2|TRBV9|TRBJ2-1
ASSSRTSGYNEQF
>.|TRBV29-1|TRBJ2-5
SVVPGIETQY
>TRBD1|TRBV7-8|TRBJ2-7
ASSPHRGDSSYEQY
>.|TRBV2|TRBJ2-1
ATSLGQGVNEQF
>TRBD2|TRBV6-5|TRBJ2-1
ASSPGTSIYEQF
>.|TRBV5-4|TRBJ2-1
ASSGGMALSSYNEQF
>TRBD2|TRBV6-6|TRBJ2-3
ASSRAVAGGTDTQY
>.|TRBV7-2|TRBJ2-1
ASSLFFSHNQNNEQF
>TRBD2|TRBV12-3/TRBV12-4|TRBJ2-4
ASSRPLQGAGALVSKNIQY
>.|TRBV28|TRBJ2-6
ASAIRGANVLT
>.|TRBV10-3|TRBJ2-7
AIRTAHEQY
>.|TRBV5-1|TRBJ2-1
ASSSYQGLQF
>.|TRBV29-1|TRBJ2-1
SVGVDEQF
>.|TRBV6-4|TRBJ2-3
ASSDGGGGHTDTQY
>TRBD1|TRBV20-1|TRBJ1-2
SYRDREFYGYT
>.|TRBV5-1|TRBJ2-1
ASSHIRSSYNEQF
>TRBD1|TRBV7-2|TRBJ2-5
ASSWDRGPETQY
>.|TRBV20-1|TRBJ2-3
SAAGAGLGTDTQY
>TRBD2|TRBV20-1|.
SARVILAVKETQY
>.|TRBV20-1|TRBJ2-3
SARGRSTDTQY